This T cell receptor (beta chain) came from a study of blood T cell repertoires in COVID-19 (dated by TCRdb to about 2020). For the study in its entirety: Samples from collaborators originated in the United States, Italy and Spain and spanned both the acute and convalescent phases of COVID-19. A de-identified subject ID, COVID-19 status, age in years and sex were almost always included in the sample metadata. Subjects who had been exposed to COVID-19, were actively infected with it, or had recovered from it provided the deeply sampled blood TCRbeta repertoires that made up the dataset. The repertoires were released in a freely available public database meant as a resource for research on the immune response to SARS-CoV-2. HLA class I and class II types, where available, came from metadata supplied by the sample provider rather than from assay-based typing. The material from the prospective study consisted of cDNA or gDNA derived from T cells, B-cell-depleted T cells, or PBMCs. The samples were drawn from two sources: the first 160 participants of the ongoing ImmuneRACE study, and approximately 1,300 subjects contributed by 6 global collaborators.

The paper as a whole reports these results and caveats: How much clinical and demographic metadata was included differed by source and by participant, and the metadata was provided uncurated.

For this clone: What antigen it recognizes has not been identified. No clone much larger than this one lies a single base away; base qualities are absent.

TCRbeta CDR3 regions were amplified from genomic DNA using the immunoSEQ Assay, a bias-controlled multiplex PCR. On the study's bioinformatics: The number of nucleated cells in each sample was estimated from the amplification of reference gene primers within the assay. To quantify the absolute abundance of each unique TCRbeta CDR3 rearrangement, sequence reads were collapsed and filtered. For each sample, productive Simpson clonality was calculated as the square root of Simpson's diversity index over productive rearrangements. In TCRdb, the immuneACCESS table is reduced to in-frame sequences with V and J assigned. These tables do not hold every clone; where another copy was compared, an unresolved V gene accounts for under half, and the others remain unexplained. From that table come the V and J calls and clone size; the DNA was used to work out D and trimming. Here the sample has 150,000 to 200,000 clones; more than 80% occur a single time. About 6.3% of the sample goes to the ten largest clones.

The germline V gene gives CDR1 as MNHEY and CDR2 as SVGAGI. The CDR3, cysteine through phenylalanine, is 12 amino acids long. The entry retains the CDR3 DNA only, 36 bases that are in frame from base 1. Trimming costs V 6 bases and J 7 bases, and their ends lie 9 bases apart. Participants in the prospective study were aged about 18 to 89 years, lived in over 20 United States geographic areas, and enrolled through a virtual design. In the prospective study, participants were assigned to cohorts based on the clinical history participants reported in a screening survey and a study questionnaire. ImmuneRACE Cohort 3 recovered participants were defined by two consecutive negative NP/OP PCR tests, healthcare professional clearance, or symptom resolution. Mobile phlebotomists in the prospective study collected whole blood, serum and a nasopharyngeal or oropharyngeal swab from every participant. Additional blood draws and questionnaires over an approximately 2-month period could optionally be provided by prospective study participants. Before DNA extraction, blood samples from the prospective study were shipped at room temperature or frozen.

The specimen was PBMCs or T cells enriched from blood (not recorded which). The source of this sequence is a man aged 40-55 years who had recovered from COVID-19. The rearrangement joined TRBV6-5 to TRBJ1-4, with no confident D gene call. The CDR3 protein is CASRRAGEKLFF. The nucleotide sequence reads TGTGCCAGCAGGAGGGCGGGTGAAAAACTGTTTTTT.